This T cell receptor (beta chain) was recovered during a study of cytomegalovirus exposure and HLA in healthy donors. Study background: Inside one of the first data releases sat around 86 million unique TCRs taken from HLA-typed donors.

Study-wide points: In vitro, a few CMV-associated chains proved specific for CMV antigens. Later on, an analysis tied 15,000 to 20,000 TCR beta sequences to HLA alleles at 0.05 false discovery rate. Some V segments, including TRBV6-2 and TRBV6-3, were excluded as indistinguishable.

Trimming removed 1 base from V and 2 bases from J, with 6 bases in between. The CDR3 loop spans 15 amino acids. Germline V gene sequence: CDR1 MGHRA, CDR2 YSYEKL. Its frequency marks this clone as medium-sized. Its antigen is as yet unknown. 13 Jbeta primers and 60 Vbeta primers were used for the PCR. Profiled with immunoSEQ multiplex PCR; TCRdb holds only in-frame clones, not every one. The repertoire table contains about 59,000 clones. This chain links TRBV4-1 with TRBJ2-6, with D hard to call. Sequenced: PBMCs. The TCR was taken from a man aged 25-45 years in good health and CMV-seropositive. The DNA for the CDR3 is TGCGCCAGCAGCCAAGGTACGGCTGGGGCCAACGTCCTGACTTTC. Amino acids: CASSQGTAGANVLTF.